Below, one T cell receptor (beta chain) is given with its context. No DNA is shown, since the ends of the CDR3 on it are uncertain; the CDR3 is the one TCRdb lists. Sequencing used immunoSEQ multiplex PCR; TCRdb keeps in-frame clones, though not all of them. The sample lists approximately 53,000 clones; 90% were seen once. Germline CDR1 MNHEY, CDR2 SMNVEV (reference sequence). A total of 14 residues make up the CDR3, ends included. These data come from a study of T cell changes during pregnancy in multiple sclerosis. This rearrangement joins TRBV27 to TRBJ1-2. The receptor comes from a female donor in good health, enrolled as a control in a pregnancy study. The input for sequencing was peripheral blood, taken after pregnancy. The CDR3 here is CASSSSGVLYGYTF.